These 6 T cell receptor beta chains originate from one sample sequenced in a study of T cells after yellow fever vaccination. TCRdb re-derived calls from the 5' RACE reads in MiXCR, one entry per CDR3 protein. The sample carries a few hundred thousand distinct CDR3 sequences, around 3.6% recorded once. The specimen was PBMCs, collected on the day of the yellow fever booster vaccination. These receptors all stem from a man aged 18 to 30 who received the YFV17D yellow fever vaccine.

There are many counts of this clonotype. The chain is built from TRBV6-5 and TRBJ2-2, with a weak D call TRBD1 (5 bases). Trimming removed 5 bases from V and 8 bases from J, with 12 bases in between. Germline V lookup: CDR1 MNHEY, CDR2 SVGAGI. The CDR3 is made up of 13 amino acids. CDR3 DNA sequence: TGTGCCAGCAGTAGAGAATACAGGGGGGAGCTGTTTTTT. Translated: CASSREYRGELFF.

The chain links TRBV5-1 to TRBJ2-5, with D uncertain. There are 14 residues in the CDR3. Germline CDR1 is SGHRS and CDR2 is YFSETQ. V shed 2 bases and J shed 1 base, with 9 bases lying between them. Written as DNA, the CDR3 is TGCGCCAGCAGCTTCTCTTCAGTCCAAGAGACCCAGTACTTC. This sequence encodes CASSFSSVQETQYF.

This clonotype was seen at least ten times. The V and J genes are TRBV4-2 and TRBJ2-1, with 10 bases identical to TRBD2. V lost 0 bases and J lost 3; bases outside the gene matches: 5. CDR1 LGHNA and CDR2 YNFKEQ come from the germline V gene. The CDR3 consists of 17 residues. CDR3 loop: CASSQDASGGVYNEQFF. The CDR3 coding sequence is TGTGCCAGCAGCCAAGATGCTAGCGGGGGCGTCTACAATGAGCAGTTCTTC.

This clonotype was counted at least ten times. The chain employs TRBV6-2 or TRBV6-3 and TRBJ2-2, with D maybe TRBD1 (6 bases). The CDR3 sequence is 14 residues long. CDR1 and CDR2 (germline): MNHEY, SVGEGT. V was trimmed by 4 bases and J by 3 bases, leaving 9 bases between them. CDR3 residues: CASSSRGYTGELFF. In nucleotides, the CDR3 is TGTGCCAGCAGTTCCAGGGGATACACCGGGGAGCTGTTTTTT.

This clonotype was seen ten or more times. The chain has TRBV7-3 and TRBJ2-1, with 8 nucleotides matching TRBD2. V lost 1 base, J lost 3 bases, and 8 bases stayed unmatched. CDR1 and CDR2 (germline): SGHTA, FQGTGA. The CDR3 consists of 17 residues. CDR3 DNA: TGTGCCAGCAGCTTAAACGGGGGGGCCTCTTTCTACAATGAGCAGTTCTTC. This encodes CASSLNGGASFYNEQFF.

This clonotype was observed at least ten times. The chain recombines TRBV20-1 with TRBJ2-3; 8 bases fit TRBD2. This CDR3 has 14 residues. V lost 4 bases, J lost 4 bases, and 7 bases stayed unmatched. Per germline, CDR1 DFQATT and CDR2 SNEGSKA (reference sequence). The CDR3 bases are TGCAGTGCTAAAAGCGGGGGTTCTCCAGATACGCAGTATTTT. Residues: CSAKSGGSPDTQYF.